The 6 T cell receptor beta chains below were found in one sample sequenced in a study of T-cell reconstitution after alpha-beta-depleted transplantation in children. Library preparation (for TCRbeta) was performed with unique molecular identifiers. TCRdb passed the PCR reads through MiXCR, listing each CDR3 protein once. Of 600,000 to 700,000 distinct CDR3 sequences in the sample, around a sixth were seen once. The sequencing here drew on PBMCs from the stem cell graft donor, taken from the stem cell graft. The receptor set was obtained from a human donor who donated a stem cell graft to a child with acute myeloid leukemia.

A few counts support this clonotype. This chain connects TRBV10-3 to TRBJ1-4; 10 positions match TRBD1. The junction had 19 bases not matched to a gene; V was cut back by 3 bases and J by 3 bases. Germline loops: CDR1 ENHRY, CDR2 SYGVKD. The CDR3 spans 21 residues. CDR3 nucleotides: TGTGCCATCAGTGATTTTGCTACCGGGACAGGGGATAAGAGAGCTAATGAAAAACTGTTTTTT. It codes for CAISDFATGTGDKRANEKLFF.

This clonotype has only a few counts. The chain joins TRBV7-2 to TRBJ1-1; D possibly corresponds to TRBD1 (6 bases). The germline CDR1 and CDR2 sequences are SGHTA and FQGNSA. V was pared by 1 base and J by 2 bases, with 14 bases between. The CDR3 length is 16 residues. In DNA, the CDR3 is TGTGCCAGCAGCTTAGTGGGGGCGTTTTTCAACACTGAAGCTTTCTTT. Amino acid sequence: CASSLVGAFFNTEAFF.

V is TRBV5-1 and J is TRBJ2-2, with TRBD2 identical over 9 bases. The V gene's germline CDR1 is SGHRS and CDR2 YFSETQ. The CDR3 extends over 18 amino acids. V was clipped by 0 bases and J by 2 bases; unmatched bases: 8. The CDR3 DNA reads as TGCGCCAGCAGCTTGGACCCCCCGACTAGCGGTAACACCGGGGAGCTGTTTTTT. This gives the protein CASSLDPPTSGNTGELFF.

This clonotype has a count of ten or more. The chain carries TRBV20-1 and TRBJ2-1, with 14 bases that match TRBD2. V lost 6 bases, J lost 2 bases, and 3 bases stayed unmatched. Germline assignment: CDR1 DFQATT and CDR2 SNEGSKA (reference sequence). The CDR3 is 15 residues long. The CDR3 coding sequence is TGCAGTGCGCCGACTAGCGGGGGGGCCTACAATGAGCAGTTCTTC. Translated: CSAPTSGGAYNEQFF.

The V and J genes are TRBV4-1 and TRBJ1-4; the D is unclear. The CDR3 covers 14 residues. V lost 0 bases and J lost 7, with 9 bases in between. In germline, CDR1 is MGHRA, CDR2 YSYEKL. The DNA of the CDR3 is TGCGCCAGCAGCCAAGATGCTGCGGGTGAAAAACTGTTTTTT. Encoded protein: CASSQDAAGEKLFF.

With regard to this clonotype: This may come from a read error, since a much larger clone is one base off. It is likely a read error, because the conserved phenylalanine at the end of the CDR3 is missing. The chain joins TRBV7-2 to TRBJ2-5, with unresolved D. This CDR3 is built from 11 residues. Trimming shortened V by 6 bases and J by 7 bases, and 9 bases separated the two germline ends. Germline V gene sequence: CDR1 SGHTA, CDR2 FQGNSA. The DNA of the CDR3 is TGTGCCAGCAGTTCCCAGGTGACCCAGTACCTC. Translated: CASSSQVTQYL.